The clone carrying this TCR beta chain was counted many times. TCRdb recomputed calls from the RT-PCR reads with MiXCR, one row per CDR3 protein. Of more than 550,000 distinct CDR3 sequences in the sample, over 12% were seen once. CDR1 and CDR2 from the germline V gene are DFQATT and SNEGSKA (reference sequence). There are 12 residues in the CDR3. The chain combines TRBV20-1 with TRBJ2-7, with a possible D match to TRBD1 (6 bases). Sequencing was performed on memory CD4+ T cells from blood. This clonotype was sampled from a female donor in good health, serving as a healthy control. The DNA for the CDR3 is TGCAGCGGACAGCTAGCACTCGGCGAGCAGTACTTC. It is translated as CSGQLALGEQYF.